The TCR beta chain described here comes from a study of early T cells in non-severe SARS-CoV-2 infection. As for the study in general: With bulk RNA from unsorted whole blood as input, sequencing yielded unpaired chains.

In germline, CDR1 is KGHSH, CDR2 LQKENI. This CDR3 spans 16 amino acids. The ends lost 3 bases at V and 8 bases at J; junction bases unmatched: 9. This clonotype showed up just a few times. Unique molecular identifiers were added to individual cDNA molecules. TCRdb re-called the 5' RACE reads with MiXCR, one entry per CDR3 protein. Among 80,000 or so distinct CDR3 sequences listed, roughly 6% were seen once. The clonotype originates from an adult who was a healthcare worker with PCR-confirmed SARS-CoV-2 infection or an uninfected control (not recorded which). The rearrangement links TRBV18 to TRBJ1-4; TRBD1 matches 10 bases. The sample taken for sequencing was whole blood. Here the CDR3 DNA reads TGTGCCAGCTCACCCCAACGTGGGACAGGGGAAGAAAAACTGTTTTTT. Protein sequence: CASSPQRGTGEEKLFF.